This T cell receptor beta chain was captured in a study of cytomegalovirus exposure and HLA in healthy donors. Findings of the study overall: Later on, an analysis showed TCR association rates differing by HLA locus, with DRB1 the most and HLA-C the fewest. An Asian-associated ancestry cluster reportedly showed fewer N-insertions than the approximately 670-donor mean in a later analysis. One cluster of highly shared sequence variants probably arose as a sequencing artifact.

J gave up 3 bases and V 6 bases, and 8 bases lay outside the gene matches. In germline, CDR1 is LNHDA, CDR2 SQIVND (reference sequence). The CDR3 is 15 amino acids. The primer mix had 60 Vbeta and 13 Jbeta primers. Clones were read by immunoSEQ multiplex PCR, and TCRdb kept only the in-frame ones, dropping some. The sample carries over 80,000 clones, roughly four fifths recorded once. With respect to this clone: Antigen unknown.

The chain joins TRBV19 to TRBJ2-3; 8 bases fit TRBD2. The sequence was collected from a man aged 40-55 years in good health and CMV-seropositive. Sequencing input: PBMCs. The CDR3 spells CASSRGTRKTDTQYF. CDR3 in DNA: TGTGCCAGTAGCCGCGGGACTAGAAAGACAGATACGCAGTATTTT.